Listed below are T cell receptor beta chains from one sample, sequenced in a study of cytomegalovirus exposure and HLA in healthy donors. TCRdb keeps only in-frame clones here, not all; method: immunoSEQ multiplex PCR. In the table there are about 190,000 clones, roughly 79% of which are singletons. Sequencing was performed on PBMCs. The receptors were sampled from a woman between 18 and 29 years old in good health and CMV-seronegative. The CDR3 runs from the conserved cysteine through the conserved F or W. The D gene is left open where the match is weak. A row's size may be missing; if present it is once, few, many or a size class.

d_gene,abundance,v_gene,j_gene,CDR3nt,CDR3aa
-,-,TRBV5-5,TRBJ1-5,TGTGCCAGCAGCTTGGGGCCGCGCAATCAGCCCCAGCATTTT,CASSLGPRNQPQHF
TRBD1,-,TRBV6-6,TRBJ1-2,TGTGCCAGCAGTTTCCCCCAGGGGGCGTATGGCTACACCTTC,CASSFPQGAYGYTF
TRBD2,-,TRBV11-3,TRBJ2-1,TGTGCCAGCAGCCTAAGCGGGGTCTCCTACAATGAGCAGTTCTTC,CASSLSGVSYNEQFF
-,few,TRBV15,TRBJ2-3,TGTGCCACCAGTCGCCAGGGAAAAGATACGCAGTATTTT,CATSRQGKDTQYF
-,-,TRBV7-2,TRBJ2-5,TGTGCCAGCAGCTTCGAAAGGCTAGCGTACCAAGAGACCCAGTACTTC,CASSFERLAYQETQYF
-,-,TRBV15,TRBJ1-4,TGTGCCACCAGCAGAACAGCAACTAATGAAAAACTGTTTTTT,CATSRTATNEKLFF
TRBD1,-,TRBV9,TRBJ1-1,TGTGCCAGCAGCGTAGTTGGGACAGGCGGGGTTGAAGCTTTCTTT,CASSVVGTGGVEAFF
TRBD1,few,TRBV7-8,TRBJ1-1,TGTGCCAGCAGCTTAGGCTCCAGGGGGCGGGACACTGAAGCTTTCTTT,CASSLGSRGRDTEAFF
-,few,TRBV11-2,TRBJ1-4,TGTGCCAGCACCCTGGTCCTTCAGGGTGAAAAACTGTTTTTT,CASTLVLQGEKLFF
-,-,TRBV5-1,TRBJ1-6,TGCGCCAGCAGCGACCAACAGAGTAGAAATTCACCCCTCCACTTT,CASSDQQSRNSPLHF
TRBD2,-,TRBV7-8,TRBJ2-7,TGTGCCAGCAGCGCCGGGGGACTAGCGGGTAGCTCCTACGAGCAGTACTTC,CASSAGGLAGSSYEQYF
TRBD1,-,TRBV25-1,TRBJ1-1,TGTGCCAGCAGTGAACCGGGACAGGGGACTACTGAAGCTTTCTTT,CASSEPGQGTTEAFF
-,-,TRBV19,TRBJ2-5,TGTGCCAGTAGTATTGAGGGTACCGAGACCCAGTACTTC,CASSIEGTETQYF
TRBD1,few,TRBV28,TRBJ1-1,TGTGCCAGCATCAGGGGGGACACCTTGGGGGCTTTCTTT,CASIRGDTLGAFF
-,-,TRBV28,TRBJ1-1,TGTGCCAGCAGTTTAGGGGGGAATACTGAAGCTTTCTTT,CASSLGGNTEAFF
-,few,TRBV27,TRBJ1-1,TGTGCCAGCGTAGCCCTCGGGGGGAACACTGAAGCTTTCTTT,CASVALGGNTEAFF
-,-,TRBV5-1,TRBJ2-5,TGCGCCAGCAGCCCACGACTAGATTGGGAGACCCAGTACTTC,CASSPRLDWETQYF
-,-,TRBV4-1,TRBJ1-1,TGCGCCAGCAGCCAGGCCGGGGACATGAACACTGAAGCTTTCTTT,CASSQAGDMNTEAFF
-,-,TRBV1,TRBJ1-5,TGCACCAGCAGCCAGGGCAGAGAAGTAATATATCAGCCCCAGCATTTT,CTSSQGREVIYQPQHF
-,-,TRBV19,TRBJ2-2,TGTGCCAGTAGTCGAACAGGGGGGGTATCGACCGGGGAGCTGTTTTTT,CASSRTGGVSTGELFF
TRBD1,-,TRBV28,TRBJ2-5,TGTGCCAGCAGTGCCCCCCGGGACAGGGGACAAGAGACCCAGTACTTC,CASSAPRDRGQETQYF
-,-,TRBV2,TRBJ2-7,TGTGCCAGCGCGAGGGTAGGGTCCTCCTACGAGCAGTACTTC,CASARVGSSYEQYF
-,once,TRBV28,TRBJ1-5,TGTGCCAGCACCGTCGACAGGTTTTCGACCCAGCATTTT,CASTVDRFSTQHF
-,-,TRBV6-1,TRBJ1-1,TGTGCCAGCCGGGACACTGAAGCTTTCTTT,CASRDTEAFF
TRBD1,once,TRBV30,TRBJ2-2,TGTGCCTGGAGGACAGGGACCTTAATCGGGGAGCTGTTTTTT,CAWRTGTLIGELFF
-,-,TRBV10-3,TRBJ2-2,TGTGCCATCAGTGAGTCCCGGGGCAGGGGTAACACCGGGGAGCTGTTTTTT,CAISESRGRGNTGELFF
-,-,TRBV19,TRBJ1-1,TGTGCCAGTAGGCCCGAGGGGGGGGACACTGAAGCTTTCTTT,CASRPEGGDTEAFF
-,-,TRBV9,TRBJ1-1,TGTGCCAGCAGCGCCTCCGGGACACCAAACACTGAAGCTTTCTTT,CASSASGTPNTEAFF
-,-,TRBV5-6,TRBJ2-2,TGTGCCAGCAGCTTGGGGCCCAGGCCCGGGGAGCTGTTTTTT,CASSLGPRPGELFF
-,once,TRBV5-1,TRBJ2-7,TGCGCCAGCAGCTCGACAGGTGGGGCTAAGGAGCAGTACTTC,CASSSTGGAKEQYF
TRBD1,-,TRBV5-6,TRBJ1-2,TGTGCCAGCAGCTTGGGGGGGACAGGGCTTAACTATGGCTACACCTTC,CASSLGGTGLNYGYTF
TRBD2,-,TRBV5-4,TRBJ2-5,TGTGCCAGCAGCCCGGCGGGCGGGAGTGGCGAGACCCAGTACTTC,CASSPAGGSGETQYF
-,-,TRBV27,TRBJ1-5,TGTGCCAGCAGCCCTACGCCTGTTATACTCGGCAATCAGCCCCAGCATTTT,CASSPTPVILGNQPQHF
TRBD1,-,TRBV5-4,TRBJ1-2,TGTGCCAGCAGCTCAATGACAGGGGAACTATTTGGCTACACCTTC,CASSSMTGELFGYTF
TRBD1,-,TRBV28,TRBJ1-2,TGTGCCAGCAGTGACCGGGACAGACCATTTTATGGCTACACCTTC,CASSDRDRPFYGYTF
-,-,TRBV27,TRBJ1-2,TGTGCCAGCAGGCCCGATCTACCCTGGGGCGGCTACACCTTC,CASRPDLPWGGYTF
-,-,TRBV10-3,TRBJ2-7,TGTGCCATCAGTGTTCCGGGACTCTCCTACGAGCAGTACTTC,CAISVPGLSYEQYF
TRBD1,once,TRBV4-1,TRBJ1-5,TGCGCCAGCAGCCTCCTGTCGTCCCAGGGGGGAAATCAGCCCCAGCATTTT,CASSLLSSQGGNQPQHF
TRBD1,-,TRBV7-6,TRBJ1-3,TGTGCCAGCAGCGACAGGGCTGGAAACACCATATATTTT,CASSDRAGNTIYF
TRBD1,-,TRBV14,TRBJ1-6,TGTGCCAGCAGCCAAGGACAGGGGAGATGGTCACCCCTCCACTTT,CASSQGQGRWSPLHF
TRBD2,-,TRBV11-3,TRBJ2-1,TGTGCCAGCAGCTTAGATGCTAGCGGGGTTACAGAGCAGTTCTTC,CASSLDASGVTEQFF
-,-,TRBV11-2,TRBJ2-7,TGTGCCAGCAGCCCAACAGGAGCCTACGAGCAGTACTTC,CASSPTGAYEQYF
TRBD1,-,TRBV28,TRBJ2-2,TGTGCCAGCAGTTTATTCCAGGGGGTGTCCGGGGAGCTGTTTTTT,CASSLFQGVSGELFF
-,-,TRBV6-6,TRBJ2-3,TGTGCCAGCAGAGGCCCCCAGGGGCAAGATACGCAGTATTTT,CASRGPQGQDTQYF
TRBD1,-,TRBV27,TRBJ1-2,TGTGCCAGCAGAAAGACAGGGGGCGCTTCCGATGGCTACACCTTC,CASRKTGGASDGYTF
TRBD1,-,TRBV9,TRBJ1-6,TGTGCCAGCAGCGTTTTTGGACAGGGGGCTTATAATTCACCCCTCCACTTT,CASSVFGQGAYNSPLHF
TRBD1,-,TRBV27,TRBJ2-7,TGTGCCAGCAGACGGGACAGGGGGCGAGGTTACGAGCAGTACTTC,CASRRDRGRGYEQYF
TRBD2,once,TRBV4-2,TRBJ2-1,TGTGCCAGCAGCCAAGATCAAACTAGCGGAGCCTACAATGAGCAGTTCTTC,CASSQDQTSGAYNEQFF
TRBD2,-,TRBV9,TRBJ2-3,TGTGCCAGCACCAGAGGACTAGCGGGAATTAGAGATACGCAGTATTTT,CASTRGLAGIRDTQYF
TRBD2,-,TRBV4-1,TRBJ2-5,TGCGCCAGCAGCCTTTTGAGCGGGGGTGGAGAGACCCAGTACTTC,CASSLLSGGGETQYF
-,few,TRBV7-9,TRBJ1-2,TGTGCCAGCAGCCCCCGACAGACGCAGAACTATGGCTACACCTTC,CASSPRQTQNYGYTF
TRBD2,-,TRBV7-2,TRBJ2-1,TGTGCCAGCCGGGGGGGGGTCTCCTACAATGAGCAGTTCTTC,CASRGGVSYNEQFF
-,-,TRBV7-6,TRBJ1-1,TGTGCCAGCAGCTTAGAACGCGGGGGGACTGAAGCTTTCTTT,CASSLERGGTEAFF
-,-,TRBV14,TRBJ1-1,TGTGCCAGCAGCCAAGAGCCAGGGGACACTGAAGCTTTCTTT,CASSQEPGDTEAFF
TRBD2,-,TRBV5-1,TRBJ2-1,TGCGCCAGCAGCTTGGGGACTAGCGGGAGGGCCTATGAGCAGTTCTTC,CASSLGTSGRAYEQFF
-,-,TRBV5-8,TRBJ2-1,TGTGCCAGCAGCTTGGGAGTCGGGAGCTCCTACAATGAGCAGTTCTTC,CASSLGVGSSYNEQFF
-,-,TRBV2,TRBJ1-6,TGTGCCAGCAGTGAAGGAGGTAATGCGTCACCCCTCCACTTT,CASSEGGNASPLHF
-,-,TRBV7-3,TRBJ1-1,TGTGCCAGCAGCTTACAACGGGGCACTGAAGCTTTCTTT,CASSLQRGTEAFF
TRBD2,-,TRBV7-9,TRBJ2-5,TGTGCCAGCAGTTTAGGGGCCGGGAGGGAGACCCAGTACTTC,CASSLGAGRETQYF